The 23 T cell receptor beta chains presented below share a single source sample, sequenced in a study of CD8+CD57+ T cells in acquired aplastic anemia. Template material for TCR beta VDJ and CDR3 profiling consisted of genomic DNA. One entry per CDR3 protein, called by TCRdb with MiXCR from the reads. The sample shows 260,000 or so distinct CDR3 sequences, approximately 86% of them seen only once. All patients picked for sequencing had shown, by flow cytometry, an expansion of CD8+CD57+ cells. Specimen: sorted CD4+, CD8+, or CD8+CD57+ T cells (not recorded which) from PBMCs. All receptors derive from a human donor with aplastic anemia.

In regard to this clonotype: One junction end disagrees with the germline gene, perhaps due to a read error. The rearrangement joins TRBV9 to TRBJ2-5; no reliable D call. Germline CDR1 SGDLS, CDR2 YYNGEE. The CDR3 is made up of 14 amino acids. In DNA, the CDR3 is TGTGCCACCAGCATAGGGTGCGAGCAAGAGACCTATTACTTC. Translation: CATSIGCEQETYYF.

For this clonotype: One end of the junction fails to match germline, which may point to a read error. This sequence joins TRBV25-1 and TRBJ2-7, with D possibly TRBD2 on 5 matching bases. CDR3 length: 16 amino acids. Germline V lookup: CDR1 MGHDK, CDR2 SYGVNS. CDR3 sequence reads: CASSGAGSWSKNVQSF. DNA of the CDR3: TGTGCCAGCAGTGGGGCGGGCAGCTGGAGCAAAAACGTCCAGTCCTTC.

Concerning this clonotype itself: A read error is likely, as this CDR3 ends without the conserved phenylalanine or tryptophan. Because the CDR3's place on the DNA is in doubt, the DNA is left out and the CDR3 is given as listed by TCRdb. The gene calls are TRBV2 and TRBJ2-6. Germline V CDR1 and CDR2: SNHLY, FYNNEI. The CDR3 totals 16 residues, both ends included. CDR3 amino acids: CASRDAGSYGANVLTV.

Concerning this clonotype itself: The CDR3 end shows no conserved phenylalanine or tryptophan, and so a read error is likely. V is TRBV7-8 and J is TRBJ1-2, with D tentatively TRBD1 (5 bases). Looked up from germline, CDR1 is SGHVS and CDR2 is FQNEAQ. The length of the CDR3 is 13 residues. The CDR3 bases are TGCGCCAGCAGCCTAGGCCTTGCAGGGAGCTACACCTCC. Its translation: CASSLGLAGSYTS.

The V gene is TRBV7-8, the J gene TRBJ1-1, with D tentatively TRBD1 (5 bases). The CDR3 is 15 amino acids. The V gene's germline CDR1 is SGHVS and CDR2 FQNEAQ. Trimming left V 0 bases short and J 11 bases short, with 19 bases between. The CDR3 loop is CASSLALTGDTQAFF. In nucleotides, the CDR3 is TGTGCCAGCAGCTTAGCTCTAACAGGCGATACGCAGGCTTTCTTT. Looking up the rest from reference TRBV7-8 and TRBJ1-1 gives the full variable domain: GAGVSQSPRYKVAKRGQDVALRCDPISGHVSLFWYQQALGQGPEFLTYFQNEAQLDKSGLPSDRFFAERPEGSVSTLKIQRTQQEDSAVYLCASSLALTGDTQAFFGQGTRLTVV.

With regard to this clonotype: A read error may account for a junction end that differs from germline. This chain connects TRBV7-9 to TRBJ2-7, with 7 bases that match TRBD2. There are 14 residues in the CDR3. Germline lookup yields CDR1 SEHNR and CDR2 FQNEAQ (reference sequence). The CDR3 loop is CASSFQRSGEGEEF. DNA of the CDR3: TGTGCCAGCAGCTTTCAAAGAAGCGGGGAGGGCGAGGAGTTC.

The rearrangement links TRBV9 to TRBJ2-3; D is uncertain. Trimming cost V 0 bases and J 15 bases, with 20 bases left between them. CDR3 length equals 14 residues. Germline V gene sequence: CDR1 SGDLS, CDR2 YYNGEE. CDR3 region: CASSVGADTHTYYF. The CDR3 DNA sequence: TGTGCCAGCAGCGTAGGGGCCGATACGCATACGTATTATTTT.

The J gene is TRBJ2-1, the V gene TRBV9; unclear D gene. This CDR3 region has 15 residues. CDR1 is SGDLS, CDR2 YYNGEE, per germline. The ends were cut back, 3 bases at V and 6 bases at J, with 16 bases in the middle. The CDR3: CASSAEADGPNEQFF. CDR3 DNA: TGTGCCAGCAGCGCAGAGGCGGACGGGCCCAATGAGCAGTTCTTC. The entire variable domain, with the rest obtained from reference TRBV9 and TRBJ2-1, is as follows: DSGVTQTPKHLITATGQRVTLRCSPRSGDLSVYWYQQSLDQGLQFLIQYYNGEERAKGNILERFSAQQFPDLHSELNLSSLELGDSALYFCASSAEADGPNEQFFGPGTRLTVL.

This clonotype appeared many times. The V gene is TRBV7-8, the J gene TRBJ1-5; D not certain. CDR1 is SGHVS and CDR2 is FQNEAQ in the germline V gene. The ends were cut back, 0 bases at V and 10 bases at J, with 22 bases in the middle. CDR3 length: 17 residues. CDR3 sequence reads: CASSLAGGPDTQYPQHF. CDR3 DNA sequence: TGTGCCAGCAGCTTAGCGGGAGGTCCCGATACGCAGTATCCCCAGCATTTT.

With regard to this clonotype: An end of the junction does not agree with germline; a read error may underlie this. The genes are TRBV7-6 and TRBJ1-6, with no clear D. The germline V gene encodes CDR1 SGHVS and CDR2 FNYEAQ. CDR3 length: 14 amino acids. CDR3 loop: CSSSLSSYNSPLHF. The CDR3 DNA reads as TGTTCTAGCAGCTTGAGTTCCTATAATTCGCCCCTCCACTTT.

Details on this clonotype: The CDR3 end shows no conserved phenylalanine or tryptophan, and so a read error is likely. The genes are TRBV9 and TRBJ2-3; possibly TRBD1 for D (5 bases). Germline V gives CDR1 SGDLS, CDR2 YYNGEE. This CDR3 is 13 amino acids long. The CDR3 coding sequence is TGTGCCAGCGGGGAAGGGGTCACGGATAAGCAGTATCTT. Residues: CASGEGVTDKQYL.

Turning to this clonotype: The CDR3 does not close with the conserved phenylalanine or tryptophan, likely indicating a read error. It is unclear where the CDR3 begins or ends on the DNA, so no DNA is shown, and the CDR3 is as TCRdb lists it. This chain uses TRBV7-3 with TRBJ2-2. The CDR3 comprises 12 residues, both ends counted. Germline V gives CDR1 SGHTA, CDR2 FQGTGA. The CDR3 loop reads CASSRVANAVEH.

With respect to this clonotype: One end of the junction is discordant with germline, which a read error may explain. This sequence joins TRBV9 and TRBJ2-3; TRBD2 is a possible D gene (6 bases). Germline lookup yields CDR1 SGDLS and CDR2 YYNGEE. The CDR3 sequence is 14 residues long. DNA of the CDR3: TGTGCCAGCAGCTTAGCTGGAGGGCCTCCCACGCAGGATTTT. Encoded protein: CASSLAGGPPTQDF.

A word on this clonotype: The junction shows a germline mismatch at one end, possibly a read error. The genes are TRBV7-9 and TRBJ2-3; perhaps D is TRBD1 or TRBD2 (5 bases each). CDR1 and CDR2 from the germline V gene are SEHNR and FQNEAQ (reference sequence). The CDR3 runs to 14 residues. CDR3 sequence: CASSLVPGALTLDF. The CDR3, as DNA: TGTGCCAGCAGCTTAGTACCCGGGGCGCTGACGCTTGATTTT.

The V gene is TRBV5-8, the J gene TRBJ2-7; weak D call: TRBD2 (6 bases). This CDR3 region has 16 residues. V gave up 4 bases and J gave up 6 bases, with 23 bases separating them. Looked up from germline, CDR1 is SGHTS and CDR2 is YDEGEE. CDR3 protein: CASSPPGEANLAEQYV. In nucleotides, the CDR3 is TGTGCCAGCAGCCCACCGGGAGAGGCCAACCTGGCCGAGCAGTACGTC.

With regard to this clonotype: A junction boundary mismatches the germline segment, possibly from a read error. The rearrangement uses TRBV5-1 and TRBJ2-3; D remains ambiguous. The CDR3 loop spans 14 amino acids. Germline V gene lookup returns CDR1 SGHRS and CDR2 YFSETQ. DNA for the CDR3: TGTGCCAGCAGCTTGGAACTACAGCGCCATACGCAGTATTTT. It is translated as CASSLELQRHTQYF.

With respect to this clonotype: Since the CDR3 does not end with the conserved phenylalanine or tryptophan, this likely comes from a read error. The DNA is omitted, as the CDR3 cannot be located on it reliably, and the CDR3 follows TCRdb's listing. The J gene is TRBJ2-3, the V gene TRBV7-2; the table's TRBD1 call for D was not verified on the DNA. The germline V gene encodes CDR1 SGHTA and CDR2 FQGNSA. The CDR3 spans 13 amino acids, including both terminal residues. The CDR3 loop reads CASSQGLAGNYGY.

This clonotype appeared a few times. The CDR3 carries no conserved terminal phenylalanine or tryptophan, so it likely arises from a read error. No DNA is shown, since the ends of the CDR3 on it are uncertain; the CDR3 is the one TCRdb lists. The chain joins TRBV2 to TRBJ2-1; the table's D gene call, TRBD2, was not cross checked with the DNA. A total of 16 residues make up the CDR3, ends included. From germline, CDR1 is SNHLY and CDR2 FYNNEI. The chain's CDR3 is CASRSSGGLPHEQYFG.

This chain links TRBV7-8 with TRBJ2-5, with D hard to call. The CDR3 is 15 residues long. V shed 3 bases and J shed 14 bases, with 25 bases lying between them. Germline CDR1 and CDR2: SGHVS and FQNEAQ. The CDR3 nucleotides read TGTGCCAGCAGCTTCACGGAAGCGCCCGATACGCAGCATTACTTC. Protein product: CASSFTEAPDTQHYF. Supplemented by reference TRBV7-8 and TRBJ2-5, the full variable domain reads GAGVSQSPRYKVAKRGQDVALRCDPISGHVSLFWYQQALGQGPEFLTYFQNEAQLDKSGLPSDRFFAERPEGSVSTLKIQRTQQEDSAVYLCASSFTEAPDTQHYFGPGTRLLVL.

On this clonotype itself: Without the conserved terminal phenylalanine or tryptophan, this CDR3 likely stems from a read error. The DNA is left out, because the CDR3 cannot be placed on it with certainty; the CDR3 is given as TCRdb lists it. This chain connects TRBV2 to TRBJ1-5. The CDR3 length is 14 residues, termini included. The germline V gene has CDR1 SNHLY and CDR2 FYNNEI. The CDR3 region is CASGDAGSDTQYLC.

The rearrangement links TRBV7-2 to TRBJ2-5; no clear D. The closer fit of TRBJ2-7 to the DNA end suggests the J call may be wrong. The CDR3 extends over 15 amino acids. Germline V CDR1 and CDR2: SGHTA, FQGNSA. CDR3 amino acids: CASSLVGTSTYEQYF. The DNA of the CDR3 is TGTGCCAGCAGCTTAGTAGGCACGAGCACCTACGAGCAGTACTTC.

Only one count was recorded for this clonotype. One junction end disagrees with the germline gene, perhaps due to a read error. This sequence joins TRBV7-2 and TRBJ2-1; 8 bases map to TRBD2. The CDR3 has 16 amino acids. The V gene's germline CDR1 is SGHTA and CDR2 FQGNSA. CDR3 amino acids: CASSFHRSGRSDDQFF. In DNA form, the CDR3 reads TGTGCCAGCAGCTTTCATCGAAGCGGGAGAAGCGATGACCAGTTCTTC.

As regards this clonotype: Being one base from a much bigger clone, this may be a read error. V and J are TRBV24-1 and TRBJ2-1, with unresolved D. Germline V gene sequence: CDR1 KGHDR, CDR2 SFDVKD. This CDR3 contains 15 residues. The CDR3 sequence: CASSTTRNGQDEQFF. The CDR3 DNA is TGTGCCAGCAGTACCACCAGAAACGGTCAGGATGAGCAGTTCTTC.